The rows below give T cell receptor beta chains drawn from one sample of a study of blood T cell repertoires in COVID-19. TCRdb's copy holds only in-frame clones and misses some; the assay was immunoSEQ multiplex PCR. This sample has about 150,000 clones, with roughly three quarters found just once. Input material: peripheral blood. These receptors were taken from a woman in her sixties or seventies with COVID-19, enrolled during active disease. CDR3s include the opening cysteine and the closing phenylalanine or tryptophan. The order of the fields is J gene, V gene, clone size, D gene, CDR3 protein, CDR3 DNA. The D gene is left open where the match is weak. Only some rows state a clone size, as once, few, many or a class for expanded clones.

J gene: TRBJ2-3; V gene: TRBV27; clone size: .; D gene: TRBD2; CDR3 protein: CASSYTSGGTPTDTQYF; CDR3 DNA: TGTGCCAGCAGCTATACTAGCGGGGGGACCCCCACAGATACGCAGTATTTT
J gene: TRBJ2-3; V gene: TRBV4-3; clone size: .; D gene: TRBD1; CDR3 protein: CASSQGGGPLDTQYF; CDR3 DNA: TGCGCCAGCAGCCAAGGAGGGGGCCCCCTAGATACGCAGTATTTT
J gene: TRBJ2-2; V gene: TRBV25-1; clone size: .; D gene: .; CDR3 protein: CASSRQFGELFF; CDR3 DNA: TGTGCCAGCTCTCGACAGTTCGGGGAGCTGTTTTTT
J gene: TRBJ2-3; V gene: TRBV4-2; clone size: .; D gene: TRBD2; CDR3 protein: CASSQDHASGGSTDTQYF; CDR3 DNA: TGTGCCAGCAGCCAAGATCACGCTAGCGGGGGGAGCACAGATACGCAGTATTTT
J gene: TRBJ1-2; V gene: TRBV6-5; clone size: .; D gene: .; CDR3 protein: CASGPGPMVYTF; CDR3 DNA: TGTGCCAGCGGTCCAGGTCCAATGGTCTACACCTTC
J gene: TRBJ2-2; V gene: TRBV7-2; clone size: .; D gene: TRBD2; CDR3 protein: CASGNQVFSPGGGELFF; CDR3 DNA: TGTGCCAGCGGAAATCAGGTCTTCAGTCCGGGGGGCGGGGAGCTGTTTTTT
J gene: TRBJ1-1; V gene: TRBV2; clone size: few; D gene: .; CDR3 protein: CASKGQGNTEAFF; CDR3 DNA: TGTGCCAGCAAGGGGCAGGGGAACACTGAAGCTTTCTTT
J gene: TRBJ1-2; V gene: TRBV7-3; clone size: .; D gene: TRBD1; CDR3 protein: CASSSPDRGITGYTF; CDR3 DNA: TGTGCCAGCAGCTCCCCGGACAGGGGGATAACTGGCTACACCTTC
J gene: TRBJ2-3; V gene: TRBV11-2; clone size: .; D gene: TRBD1; CDR3 protein: CASSWRSGQSTDTQYF; CDR3 DNA: TGTGCCAGCAGCTGGAGATCGGGACAGAGCACAGATACGCAGTATTTT
J gene: TRBJ2-1; V gene: TRBV4-2; clone size: .; D gene: TRBD2; CDR3 protein: CASSQHSGGYNEQFF; CDR3 DNA: TGTGCCAGCAGCCAACATAGCGGGGGCTACAATGAGCAGTTCTTC
J gene: TRBJ1-1; V gene: TRBV6-6; clone size: few; D gene: .; CDR3 protein: CASSQGLFTEAFF; CDR3 DNA: TGTGCCAGCAGCCAGGGTCTTTTCACTGAAGCTTTCTTT
J gene: TRBJ1-5; V gene: TRBV27; clone size: once; D gene: TRBD1; CDR3 protein: CASRAGQTNQPQHF; CDR3 DNA: TGTGCCAGCAGGGCGGGACAGACCAATCAGCCCCAGCATTTT
J gene: TRBJ1-2; V gene: TRBV6-5; clone size: .; D gene: TRBD1; CDR3 protein: CASTSQGAYTF; CDR3 DNA: TGTGCCAGCACGTCCCAGGGGGCCTACACCTTC
J gene: TRBJ1-2; V gene: TRBV7-2; clone size: .; D gene: TRBD1; CDR3 protein: CASSFLITDRGGGYTF; CDR3 DNA: TGTGCCAGCAGCTTCCTCATCACGGACAGGGGTGGAGGCTACACCTTC
J gene: TRBJ1-3; V gene: TRBV27; clone size: .; D gene: .; CDR3 protein: CASSPLGLSGNTIYF; CDR3 DNA: TGTGCCAGCAGTCCCCTTGGGCTCTCTGGAAACACCATATATTTT
J gene: TRBJ1-2; V gene: TRBV19; clone size: .; D gene: .; CDR3 protein: CASSFGGDTGYTF; CDR3 DNA: TGTGCCAGTAGTTTTGGGGGGGATACTGGCTACACCTTC
J gene: TRBJ1-2; V gene: TRBV19; clone size: few; D gene: .; CDR3 protein: CASSIGQRGGYTF; CDR3 DNA: TGTGCCAGTAGTATCGGACAGAGAGGGGGCTACACCTTC
J gene: TRBJ2-3; V gene: TRBV10-3; clone size: .; D gene: TRBD2; CDR3 protein: CAISDWGGTDTQYF; CDR3 DNA: TGTGCCATCAGTGATTGGGGGGGGACAGATACGCAGTATTTT
J gene: TRBJ1-2; V gene: TRBV3-1/TRBV3-2; clone size: .; D gene: .; CDR3 protein: CASSQRQGRGYTF; CDR3 DNA: TGTGCCAGCAGCCAACGCCAGGGGCGAGGCTACACCTTC
J gene: TRBJ2-5; V gene: TRBV5-4; clone size: .; D gene: TRBD2; CDR3 protein: CASSPKSGGAETQYF; CDR3 DNA: TGTGCCAGCAGCCCGAAGAGCGGGGGGGCAGAGACCCAGTACTTC
J gene: TRBJ1-2; V gene: TRBV4-1; clone size: .; D gene: TRBD1; CDR3 protein: CASSQMGAQGRGYTF; CDR3 DNA: TGCGCCAGCAGCCAGATGGGGGCACAGGGGAGAGGCTACACCTTC
J gene: TRBJ2-7; V gene: TRBV5-1; clone size: .; D gene: TRBD2; CDR3 protein: CASSAASGLSYEQYF; CDR3 DNA: TGCGCCAGCAGCGCCGCTAGCGGCCTCTCCTACGAGCAGTACTTC
J gene: TRBJ1-5; V gene: TRBV10-3; clone size: few; D gene: TRBD1; CDR3 protein: CAISEGQGNNQPQHF; CDR3 DNA: TGTGCCATCAGTGAGGGACAGGGGAACAATCAGCCCCAGCATTTT
J gene: TRBJ1-5; V gene: TRBV29-1; clone size: .; D gene: .; CDR3 protein: CSVQVDFDSNQPQHF; CDR3 DNA: TGCAGCGTCCAGGTCGATTTTGATAGCAATCAGCCCCAGCATTTT
J gene: TRBJ1-1; V gene: TRBV6-2/TRBV6-3; clone size: .; D gene: .; CDR3 protein: CASSYVVRGTEAFF; CDR3 DNA: TGTGCCAGCAGTTACGTGGTCAGGGGCACTGAAGCTTTCTTT
J gene: TRBJ1-5; V gene: TRBV6-6; clone size: .; D gene: .; CDR3 protein: CASSYSSGGMDQPQHF; CDR3 DNA: TGTGCCAGCAGTTACTCGTCGGGGGGCATGGATCAGCCCCAGCATTTT
J gene: TRBJ2-5; V gene: TRBV7-2; clone size: .; D gene: .; CDR3 protein: CASSTKETQYF; CDR3 DNA: TGTGCCAGCAGCACTAAAGAGACCCAGTACTTC
J gene: TRBJ1-2; V gene: TRBV6-6; clone size: few; D gene: TRBD1; CDR3 protein: CASRHGQGNYGYTF; CDR3 DNA: TGTGCCAGCAGACACGGACAGGGGAACTATGGCTACACCTTC
J gene: TRBJ1-2; V gene: TRBV5-1; clone size: .; D gene: .; CDR3 protein: CASSFDSMYNYGYTF; CDR3 DNA: TGCGCCAGCAGCTTTGACTCCATGTATAACTATGGCTACACCTTC
J gene: TRBJ2-3; V gene: TRBV19; clone size: .; D gene: .; CDR3 protein: CASRRQITDTQYF; CDR3 DNA: TGTGCCAGTAGGCGGCAGATTACAGATACGCAGTATTTT
J gene: TRBJ1-3; V gene: TRBV5-6; clone size: .; D gene: .; CDR3 protein: CASSGRGDEGNTIYF; CDR3 DNA: TGTGCCAGCAGTGGAAGGGGCGACGAAGGAAACACCATATATTTT
J gene: TRBJ1-2; V gene: TRBV5-6; clone size: .; D gene: .; CDR3 protein: CASSYGVGYTF; CDR3 DNA: TGTGCCAGCAGCTACGGGGTTGGCTACACCTTC
J gene: TRBJ1-2; V gene: TRBV3-1/TRBV3-2; clone size: few; D gene: TRBD1; CDR3 protein: CASSQKQGAEGYTF; CDR3 DNA: TGTGCCAGCAGCCAGAAACAGGGGGCGGAAGGCTACACCTTC
J gene: TRBJ1-2; V gene: TRBV25-1; clone size: .; D gene: TRBD1; CDR3 protein: CASSVEGAGYGYTF; CDR3 DNA: TGTGCCAGCAGTGTTGAGGGGGCGGGGTATGGCTACACCTTC
J gene: TRBJ1-2; V gene: TRBV6-6; clone size: .; D gene: TRBD1; CDR3 protein: CASRRDRDSYGYTF; CDR3 DNA: TGTGCCAGCAGGAGGGACCGGGACAGCTATGGCTACACCTTC
J gene: TRBJ1-2; V gene: TRBV25-1; clone size: .; D gene: .; CDR3 protein: CASSRGGGYGYTF; CDR3 DNA: TGTGCCAGCAGCCGAGGGGGTGGATATGGCTACACCTTC
J gene: TRBJ1-5; V gene: TRBV19; clone size: medium-sized; D gene: TRBD1; CDR3 protein: CASSLSTGRLNQPQHF; CDR3 DNA: TGTGCCAGTAGTTTGTCGACAGGGCGTTTAAATCAGCCCCAGCATTTT
J gene: TRBJ2-5; V gene: TRBV4-1; clone size: .; D gene: TRBD1; CDR3 protein: CASSQDLGQGTETQYF; CDR3 DNA: TGCGCCAGCAGCCAAGATTTAGGACAGGGGACAGAGACCCAGTACTTC
J gene: TRBJ1-2; V gene: TRBV19; clone size: .; D gene: TRBD1; CDR3 protein: CASRDRANYGYTF; CDR3 DNA: TGTGCCAGTCGGGACAGGGCTAACTATGGCTACACCTTC
J gene: TRBJ2-3; V gene: TRBV6-5; clone size: .; D gene: .; CDR3 protein: CASSYPGQGSDTQYF; CDR3 DNA: TGTGCCAGCAGTTATCCCGGCCAGGGATCAGATACGCAGTATTTT
J gene: TRBJ2-3; V gene: TRBV5-6; clone size: many; D gene: TRBD2; CDR3 protein: CASREGLAGMNQAGYF; CDR3 DNA: TGTGCCAGCAGGGAGGGACTAGCGGGGATGAACCAAGCAGGTTATTTT
J gene: TRBJ2-7; V gene: TRBV10-1; clone size: .; D gene: TRBD2; CDR3 protein: CASSESEGRVYEQYF; CDR3 DNA: TGCGCCAGCAGTGAGTCGGAAGGGAGGGTGTACGAGCAGTACTTC
J gene: TRBJ2-2; V gene: TRBV2; clone size: .; D gene: .; CDR3 protein: CASSRGNANTGELFF; CDR3 DNA: TGTGCCAGCAGTCGAGGGAACGCGAACACCGGGGAGCTGTTTTTT
J gene: TRBJ2-7; V gene: TRBV14; clone size: .; D gene: .; CDR3 protein: CASSQGGYEQYF; CDR3 DNA: TGTGCCAGCAGCCAAGGAGGCTACGAGCAGTACTTC
J gene: TRBJ2-5; V gene: TRBV5-1; clone size: .; D gene: .; CDR3 protein: CASSLSIEETQYF; CDR3 DNA: TGCGCCAGCAGCCTTTCTATTGAAGAGACCCAGTACTTC
J gene: TRBJ1-1; V gene: TRBV28; clone size: .; D gene: .; CDR3 protein: CASSLRENTEAFF; CDR3 DNA: TGTGCCAGCAGTTTACGCGAGAACACTGAAGCTTTCTTT
J gene: TRBJ1-6; V gene: TRBV7-2; clone size: .; D gene: TRBD1; CDR3 protein: CASSPTGSYNSPLHF; CDR3 DNA: TGTGCCAGCAGCCCGACAGGGTCCTATAATTCACCCCTCCACTTT
J gene: TRBJ1-6; V gene: TRBV4-3; clone size: .; D gene: .; CDR3 protein: CASSQDVQGWNSPLHF; CDR3 DNA: TGCGCCAGCAGCCAAGACGTACAGGGATGGAATTCACCCCTCCACTTT
J gene: TRBJ1-6; V gene: TRBV6-1; clone size: .; D gene: .; CDR3 protein: CASSEGWGIQSSPLHF; CDR3 DNA: TGTGCCAGCAGTGAGGGGTGGGGCATCCAAAGTTCACCCCTCCACTTT
J gene: TRBJ1-6; V gene: TRBV3-1/TRBV3-2; clone size: .; D gene: TRBD1; CDR3 protein: CASSQPGQGNSPLHF; CDR3 DNA: TGTGCCAGCAGCCAGCCGGGACAGGGTAATTCACCCCTCCACTTT
J gene: TRBJ2-3; V gene: TRBV5-1; clone size: .; D gene: TRBD2; CDR3 protein: CASSPGTSGGLTQYF; CDR3 DNA: TGCGCCAGCAGCCCGGGGACTAGCGGGGGGCTTACGCAGTATTTT
J gene: TRBJ1-4; V gene: TRBV3-1/TRBV3-2; clone size: .; D gene: .; CDR3 protein: CASSQEFWGQGTPIDEKLFF; CDR3 DNA: TGTGCCAGCAGCCAAGAATTTTGGGGGCAGGGTACCCCCATTGATGAAAAACTGTTTTTT
J gene: TRBJ1-5; V gene: TRBV7-8; clone size: few; D gene: TRBD1; CDR3 protein: CASSLAGTVNQPQHF; CDR3 DNA: TGTGCCAGCAGCCTAGCAGGGACAGTGAATCAGCCCCAGCATTTT
J gene: TRBJ2-1; V gene: TRBV5-1; clone size: .; D gene: TRBD2; CDR3 protein: CASSLASGVSYNEQFF; CDR3 DNA: TGCGCCAGCAGCTTGGCCAGCGGGGTCTCCTACAATGAGCAGTTCTTC
J gene: TRBJ1-1; V gene: TRBV27; clone size: .; D gene: TRBD1; CDR3 protein: CASSLRLSTGEAFF; CDR3 DNA: TGTGCCAGCAGTCTCCGACTATCGACAGGGGAAGCTTTCTTT
J gene: TRBJ1-2; V gene: TRBV19; clone size: .; D gene: TRBD1; CDR3 protein: CASTATGENYGYTF; CDR3 DNA: TGTGCCAGTACCGCGACAGGGGAAAACTATGGCTACACCTTC
J gene: TRBJ1-2; V gene: TRBV2; clone size: .; D gene: .; CDR3 protein: CASRETESYYGYTF; CDR3 DNA: TGTGCCAGCAGGGAGACCGAGTCCTACTATGGCTACACCTTC
J gene: TRBJ1-6; V gene: TRBV5-6; clone size: .; D gene: .; CDR3 protein: CASSSRQVYNSPLHF; CDR3 DNA: TGTGCCAGCAGCTCCCGACAGGTCTATAATTCACCCCTCCACTTT
J gene: TRBJ2-3; V gene: TRBV11-2; clone size: .; D gene: TRBD2; CDR3 protein: CASRPSGGASGTQYF; CDR3 DNA: TGTGCCAGCAGACCTAGCGGGGGGGCCTCGGGCACGCAGTATTTT